Listed below are T cell receptor beta chains from one sample, sequenced in a study of T cell repertoires in cytomegalovirus infection. These receptors have no known antigen. TCRdb re-called the reads with MiXCR, one entry per CDR3 protein. The data show fewer than 950,000 distinct CDR3 sequences, approximately 32% seen once. The sample here was cultured CD8+ T cells from PBMCs, taken from culture after CMV antigen stimulation. The receptors were sampled from a human donor in good health (CMV status not recorded). Some clones in this sample may be carry-over from other donors' samples. CDR3s include the opening cysteine and the closing phenylalanine or tryptophan. D genes are given only for firm matches. Not all rows give a size; the values are once, few, many and, for expanded clones, a class.

DNA | CDR3 | size | V | D | J
TGTGCCAGTAAGGTGGGGACAAACTCCTACGAGCAGTACTTC | CASKVGTNSYEQYF | NA | TRBV19 | NA | TRBJ2-7
TGTGCCAGCAGTGTACCGATAGGGGGCTCCTACAATGAGCAGTTCTTC | CASSVPIGGSYNEQFF | NA | TRBV28 | NA | TRBJ2-1
TGTGCCAGCAACGGCGGAAGCTCCTACAATGAGCAGTTCTTC | CASNGGSSYNEQFF | few | TRBV6-1 | NA | TRBJ2-1
TGTGCCAGCAGCGTCAGGGGGTGGTTAACTTTCTTT | CASSVRGWLTFF | NA | TRBV2 | TRBD1 | TRBJ1-1
TGTGCCAGCAGTCCAGAATTCCATATAGCCAAAAACATTCAGTACTTC | CASSPEFHIAKNIQYF | few | TRBV27 | NA | TRBJ2-4
TGTGCCAGCAGACTAAGAGCGGAAACAGGCGATGGCTACACCTTC | CASRLRAETGDGYTF | NA | TRBV3-1 | NA | TRBJ1-2
TGTGCCAGCAGCGTAGCTATAGAACCCCGAGAGGGCTATGAGCAGTTCTTC | CASSVAIEPREGYEQFF | few | TRBV9 | NA | TRBJ2-1
TGTGCCAGCAGCTTAGAACACACAGATACGCAGTATTTT | CASSLEHTDTQYF | few | TRBV7-6 | NA | TRBJ2-3
TGTGCCAGCAGCTTAGCGCGGGACCGCGGTCAAATGTTCTTC | CASSLARDRGQMFF | NA | TRBV7-9 | NA | TRBJ2-1
TGTGCCACCAGTGATCCGGGGACAGCCACGTACAATGAGCAGTTCTTC | CATSDPGTATYNEQFF | NA | TRBV24-1 | TRBD1 | TRBJ2-1
TGTGCCAGCAGTTTAGAGGCCGTGGGGGGCTACACCTTC | CASSLEAVGGYTF | few | TRBV12-3/TRBV12-4 | NA | TRBJ1-2
TGTGCCAGCAGCTTAGGTGGCGGGGGCCTCCAAGAGACCCAGTACTTC | CASSLGGGGLQETQYF | NA | TRBV11-3 | NA | TRBJ2-5
TGTGCCAGCAGTACCCTAGTGGGACAGGGTGAGGAGCAGTTCTTC | CASSTLVGQGEEQFF | NA | TRBV7-2 | TRBD1 | TRBJ2-1
TGTGCCATCAGTGAGCAGGGGTACGGGGAGACCCAGTACTTC | CAISEQGYGETQYF | NA | TRBV10-3 | NA | TRBJ2-5
TGTGCCAGCAGTGAATTGGACACGGGGGTAAGCACAGATACGCAGTATTTT | CASSELDTGVSTDTQYF | few | TRBV6-1 | NA | TRBJ2-3
TGTGCCAGCAGCTTACTCCGTTTGGGGACAGGGGACAATGAGCAGTTCTTC | CASSLLRLGTGDNEQFF | many | TRBV7-6 | TRBD1 | TRBJ2-1
TGCGCCAGCAGCCAGGACAGTATCCTTAATCAGCCCCAGCATTTT | CASSQDSILNQPQHF | few | TRBV4-1 | NA | TRBJ1-5
TGTGCCAGCAGCTTTAAAGGGGGCGTCTACACCTTC | CASSFKGGVYTF | many | TRBV7-6 | TRBD1 | TRBJ1-2
TGTGCCAGCAGCCGCCGGGACAGGGGATACGAGCAGTACTTC | CASSRRDRGYEQYF | few | TRBV5-6 | TRBD1 | TRBJ2-7
TGTGCCAGCAGCTTCGGGGCGTCCGAGCAGTTCTTC | CASSFGASEQFF | few | TRBV7-9 | NA | TRBJ2-1
TGTGCCAGCAGCGTAGGAGGTGGAAAGAACACTGAAGCTTTCTTT | CASSVGGGKNTEAFF | few | TRBV9 | NA | TRBJ1-1
TGCAGCGTTGAAGGACAGGGGGAATCCCGTCGGGGCTACACCTTC | CSVEGQGESRRGYTF | NA | TRBV29-1 | TRBD1 | TRBJ1-2
TGCAGCGTTGAACCGTCGGACAGGAACACCGGGGAGCTGTTTTTT | CSVEPSDRNTGELFF | few | TRBV29-1 | NA | TRBJ2-2
TGCGCCAGCAGCCAAGCTAGCGGGGACTTGTACAATGAGCAGTTCTTC | CASSQASGDLYNEQFF | NA | TRBV4-1 | TRBD2 | TRBJ2-1
TGTGCCAGCAGCTTAGCCCAGAGGGTTTATGGCTACACCTTC | CASSLAQRVYGYTF | NA | TRBV7-9 | NA | TRBJ1-2
TGTGCCAGCAGCTTAAGCGGGACAGGGGGCAGATACACTGAAGCTTTCTTT | CASSLSGTGGRYTEAFF | many | TRBV7-8 | TRBD1 | TRBJ1-1
TGTGCCAGCAGCTTAGGGGGGCTGGGGGGCGGCTACACCTTC | CASSLGGLGGGYTF | NA | TRBV7-2 | NA | TRBJ1-2
TGCGCCAGCAGCTTGATGGATCGACTAGCGACAGATACGCAGTATTTT | CASSLMDRLATDTQYF | few | TRBV5-1 | TRBD2 | TRBJ2-3
TGTGCCAGCAGCTTACGAACAGGGGGTGGATGGGATACGCAGTATTTT | CASSLRTGGGWDTQYF | once | TRBV7-6 | TRBD1 | TRBJ2-3
TGTGCCGCCGTTAGAGGATTAGGCTATGGCTACACCTTC | CAAVRGLGYGYTF | NA | TRBV6-2/TRBV6-3 | NA | TRBJ1-2
TGTGCCAGCAGCGGGGGGGGACAGAGCACAGATACGCAGTATTTT | CASSGGGQSTDTQYF | NA | TRBV9 | NA | TRBJ2-3
TGTGCCAACAGCCCTCCTTCTGGGGCCAACGTCCTGACTTTC | CANSPPSGANVLTF | NA | TRBV4-1 | NA | TRBJ2-6
TGTGCCAGTCGAGGCAGGGCAGAGACCCAGTACTTC | CASRGRAETQYF | once | TRBV19 | NA | TRBJ2-5
TGTGCCAGCAAGTTAGTTTGGGTCTCCTACGAGCAGTACTTC | CASKLVWVSYEQYF | NA | TRBV6-1 | NA | TRBJ2-7
TGTGCCAGCAGCTCCCGGGACATAGACACAGATACGCAGTATTTT | CASSSRDIDTDTQYF | few | TRBV11-2 | NA | TRBJ2-3